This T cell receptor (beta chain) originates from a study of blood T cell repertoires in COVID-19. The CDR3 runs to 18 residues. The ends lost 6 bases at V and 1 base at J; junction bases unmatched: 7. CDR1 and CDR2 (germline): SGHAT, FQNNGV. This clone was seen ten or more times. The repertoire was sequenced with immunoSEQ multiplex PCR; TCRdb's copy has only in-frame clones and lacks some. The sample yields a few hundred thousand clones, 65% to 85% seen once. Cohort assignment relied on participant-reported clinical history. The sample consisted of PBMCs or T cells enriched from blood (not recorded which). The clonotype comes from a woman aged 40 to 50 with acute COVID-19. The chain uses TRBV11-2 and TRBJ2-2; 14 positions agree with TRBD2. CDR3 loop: CASRKSGTSGRNTGELFF. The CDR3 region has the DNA TGTGCCAGCAGAAAATCCGGGACTAGCGGGAGGAACACCGGGGAGCTGTTTTTT.